Below, one TCR beta chain is given with its context. Study processing details: Estimates of nucleated cell counts were drawn from the amplification of reference gene primers. TCRdb keeps only in-frame clones here, not all; method: immunoSEQ multiplex PCR. V, J and clone size reflect that table, while D and trimming were determined from the DNA. The sample includes 60,000 to 75,000 clones, about 89% seen only once; the top ten take over 6.5%. The sample belongs to a study of blood T cell repertoires in COVID-19. Study overall: Acute-phase and convalescent COVID-19 samples originated in the United States, Italy and Spain. T cells, B-cell-depleted T cells, or PBMCs provided the cDNA or gDNA that served as material.

The CDR3 sequence is 16 residues long. The V end was cut by 4 bases, the J end by 0 bases, with 16 bases between. Germline loops: CDR1 LGHNA, CDR2 YSLEER. V is TRBV4-3 and J is TRBJ2-7, with unresolved D. Sequencing was done on a sample of peripheral blood. The source is a man aged 55 to 70 with acute or convalescent COVID-19. CDR3 in amino acids: CASSPATYQSSYEQYF. The CDR3 bases are TGCGCCAGCAGCCCAGCGACCTATCAGAGCTCCTACGAGCAGTACTTC.